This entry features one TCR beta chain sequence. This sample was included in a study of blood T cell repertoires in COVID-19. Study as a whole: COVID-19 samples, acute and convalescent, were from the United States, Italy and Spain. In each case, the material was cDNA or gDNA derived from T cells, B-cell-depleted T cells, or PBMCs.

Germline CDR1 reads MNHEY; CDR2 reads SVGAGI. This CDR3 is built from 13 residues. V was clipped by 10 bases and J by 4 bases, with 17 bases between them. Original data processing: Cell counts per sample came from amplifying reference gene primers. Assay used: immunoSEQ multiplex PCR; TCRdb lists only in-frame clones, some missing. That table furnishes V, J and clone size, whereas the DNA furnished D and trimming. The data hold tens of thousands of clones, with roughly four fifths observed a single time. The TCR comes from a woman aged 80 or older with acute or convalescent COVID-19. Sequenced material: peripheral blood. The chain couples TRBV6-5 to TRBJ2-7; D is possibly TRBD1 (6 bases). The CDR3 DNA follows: TGTGCCACCACAGGGAGCGTGGGATACGAGCAGTACTTC. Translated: CATTGSVGYEQYF.